A selection of T cell receptor beta chains follows, all from one sample in a study of CD8+ T cells in alopecia areata. The protocol was immunoSEQ multiplex PCR, while the TCRdb copy is restricted to in-frame clones and leaves out a portion. Of 100,000 to 130,000 clones listed, 84% were seen once; the top ten hold 20% to 25%. The sequences come from CD8+ T cells sorted from blood, collected at week 24, from a patient treated with tofacitinib. The receptor source for this set is a human donor with alopecia areata. CDR3s include the opening cysteine and the closing phenylalanine or tryptophan. A D gene is named only where the DNA matches it firmly. Only part of the rows carry a size: once, few, many, or a class if the clone is expanded.

TRBV28,14,NA,TRBD1,TRBJ2-5,CASSSWTGQKTQYF,TGTGCCAGCAGTTCCTGGACAGGGCAAAAGACCCAGTACTTC
TRBV7-9,18,NA,TRBD1,TRBJ2-1,CASLLFHTGTGEENEQFF,TGTGCCAGTCTTCTTTTTCATACCGGGACAGGGGAGGAGAATGAGCAGTTCTTC
TRBV10-2,14,once,NA,TRBJ1-5,CASSESGSRQPQHF,TGCGCCAGCAGTGAGTCGGGCTCGAGGCAGCCCCAGCATTTT
TRBV19,14,NA,TRBD1,TRBJ2-7,CASSMGTGSYEQYF,TGTGCCAGTAGTATGGGGACAGGATCCTACGAGCAGTACTTC
TRBV6-5,11,NA,TRBD2,TRBJ2-1,CATARGSEQFF,TGTGCCACCGCGCGGGGGAGTGAGCAGTTCTTC
TRBV21-1,11,NA,NA,TRBJ2-1,CAFARGNEQFF,NA
TRBV5-4,15,NA,TRBD1,TRBJ2-3,CASSFSPGTADTQYF,TGTGCCAGCAGCTTCTCACCCGGGACAGCAGATACGCAGTATTTT
TRBV4-1,17,few,NA,TRBJ1-4,CASSLTPSGIEGEKLFF,TGCGCCAGCAGCCTGACGCCCTCCGGGATCGAAGGTGAAAAACTGTTTTTT
TRBV13,17,NA,TRBD1,TRBJ1-6,CASSQTGTGDGNSPLHF,TGTGCCAGCAGTCAAACCGGGACAGGGGATGGGAATTCACCCCTCCACTTT
TRBV14,12,NA,NA,TRBJ1-1,CASSQAGTEAFF,TGTGCCAGCAGCCAAGCAGGCACTGAAGCTTTCTTT
TRBV9,17,NA,NA,TRBJ2-6,CASSQDPTVSGANVLTF,TGTGCCAGCAGCCAGGATCCCACAGTTTCTGGGGCCAACGTCCTGACTTTC
TRBV29-1,14,NA,NA,TRBJ2-7,CSAGGTDRVDEQYF,TGCAGCGCCGGGGGAACAGACCGCGTGGACGAGCAGTACTTC